Given below is one TCR beta chain in context. This clone has a single count. What antigen it recognizes has not been identified. The record has no base qualities; no much larger clone is one base away. The sample comes from a study of blood T cell repertoires in COVID-19 (dated by TCRdb to about 2020). Regarding the complete study: Samples from collaborators originated in the United States, Italy and Spain and spanned both the acute and convalescent phases of COVID-19. The prospective study material was composed of cDNA or gDNA derived from T cells, B-cell-depleted T cells, or PBMCs. The dataset comprised deeply sampled blood TCRbeta repertoires from subjects exposed to, actively infected with, or recovered from COVID-19. The repertoires were released in a freely available public database intended as a resource for research on the immune response to SARS-CoV-2. Samples were obtained from the ongoing ImmuneRACE study (first 160 participants) and from over 1,000 subjects provided by 6 global collaborators. Sample metadata almost always included a de-identified subject ID, COVID-19 status, age in years and sex. Where available, HLA class I and class II types were taken from metadata supplied by the sample provider and were not determined by assay-based typing. Points the paper makes about the study in general: How much clinical and demographic metadata was included differed by source and by participant, and the metadata was provided uncurated.

Participants in the prospective study were enrolled through a virtual design, were aged roughly 18 to 100 years, and lived in approximately 25 United States geographic areas. To assign participants to cohorts, the prospective study relied on clinical history that participants themselves reported in a screening survey and a study questionnaire. Recovered participants in ImmuneRACE Cohort 3 were defined by two consecutive negative NP/OP PCR tests, clearance by a healthcare professional, or resolution of symptoms. In the prospective study, mobile phlebotomists collected whole blood, serum and a nasopharyngeal or oropharyngeal swab from each participant. Additional blood draws and questionnaires over a roughly two-month period could optionally be provided by prospective study participants. Before DNA extraction, prospective study blood samples were shipped either frozen or at room temperature. TCRbeta CDR3 regions were amplified from genomic DNA using the immunoSEQ Assay, a bias-controlled multiplex PCR. The original methods were these. The number of nucleated cells in each sample was estimated from the amplification of reference gene primers within the assay. To quantify the absolute abundance of each unique TCRbeta CDR3 rearrangement, sequence reads were collapsed and filtered. Productive Simpson clonality was computed per sample as the square root of Simpson's diversity index over productive rearrangements. The clones in this table, taken by TCRdb from immuneACCESS, are in-frame only. Not every clone is retained; where verified, under half of the shortfall comes from an unresolved V gene, and the cause of the rest is unknown. V, J and clone size derive from that table, while D and trimming were established from the DNA sequence. This sample comprises about 320,000 clones, 90% of them detected only once. Roughly 2.5% of the sample comes from the top ten.

The sequence was collected from a man aged 55 to 69 who had recovered from COVID-19. Sequencing was carried out using PBMCs or T cells enriched from blood (not recorded which).

The CDR3 region reads CASSLEGRVGTGELFF. The sequence in DNA is TGTGCCAGCAGCTTAGAGGGGAGGGTCGGCACCGGGGAGCTGTTTTTT. The chain couples TRBV7-3 to TRBJ2-2; 7 bases in the middle match TRBD2. For this chain, trimming is 2 bases at the V end and 4 bases at the J end, and the number of junction bases without a gene match is 7. The CDR3 runs 16 residues from the cysteine to the phenylalanine. Only the CDR3 part of the read is kept: 48 bases, read in frame from the first base. CDR1 SGHTA and CDR2 FQGTGA are derived from the germline V gene.